This T cell receptor beta chain was captured in a study of blood T cell repertoires in COVID-19. Study in general: From the United States, Italy and Spain came samples of acute and convalescent COVID-19. PBMCs, B-cell-depleted T cells, or T cells were the source of the cDNA or gDNA that made up the material.

Germline loops: CDR1 MNHEY, CDR2 SVGAGI. CDR3 length equals 13 residues. The germline V and J ends were trimmed by 6 bases and 8 bases, with 16 bases remaining between them. TCRdb's copy holds only in-frame clones and misses some; the assay was immunoSEQ multiplex PCR. The sample includes roughly 100,000 clones, roughly 80% of them seen just once. The chain joins TRBV6-5 to TRBJ1-2, with a possible D match to TRBD1 (5 bases). This clonotype originated in a man at least 80 years old with acute or convalescent COVID-19. Sequencing was done on a sample of peripheral blood. CDR3 in DNA: TGTGCCAGCAGCCCCGGGGGATCTATGGGCTACACCTTC. Translating gives CASSPGGSMGYTF.